These T cell receptor beta chains were read from a single sample in a study of post-analysis software for immune sequencing data. TCRdb re-derived calls from the PCR reads in MiXCR, one entry per CDR3 protein. This table has almost 700,000 distinct CDR3 sequences, over 45% appearing once. Sequenced input: blood. The receptors come from a girl aged 2 to 10 with multiple sclerosis. Each CDR3 is given with its conserved first and last residue. The D gene is left open where the match is weak. Where a row states a size, it is once, few, many or the class of an expanded clone; other rows omit it.

j_gene | d_gene | len | v_gene | abundance | CDR3nt | CDR3aa
TRBJ1-2 | - | 14 | TRBV3-1 | - | TGTGCCAGCAGTCGCCGGGCCTACGAAGGGGGCTACACCTTC | CASSRRAYEGGYTF
TRBJ2-6 | TRBD2 | 19 | TRBV12-3/TRBV12-4 | - | TGTGCCAGCAGTTTCATAGCGGGGGGCTTCATCTCTGGGGCCAACGTCCTGACTTTC | CASSFIAGGFISGANVLTF
TRBJ2-5 | - | 13 | TRBV20-1 | - | TGCAGTGCTCCCCCTCCGGGGCGAGAGACCCAGTACTTC | CSAPPPGRETQYF
TRBJ2-2 | - | 17 | TRBV13 | few | TGTGCCAGCAGCTTAGGCCCCGAGACAGGGAACACCGGGGAGCTGTTTTTT | CASSLGPETGNTGELFF
TRBJ2-1 | - | 15 | TRBV30 | - | TGTGCCTGGAGTGTCCGCCAGCTCGACTACAATGAGCAGTTCTTC | CAWSVRQLDYNEQFF
TRBJ1-6 | - | 18 | TRBV6-2/TRBV6-3 | - | TGTGCCAGCAGTTACTCGACGATGTACGACAGAACTAATTCACCCCTCCACTTT | CASSYSTMYDRTNSPLHF
TRBJ2-7 | - | 15 | TRBV5-1 | - | TGCGCCAGCAGCGGATCGACCGGACGGTCATACGAGCAGTACTTC | CASSGSTGRSYEQYF
TRBJ2-7 | - | 14 | TRBV12-3/TRBV12-4 | few | TGTGCCAGCAGCCCCGGAGTACTCTCCTACGAGCAGTACTTC | CASSPGVLSYEQYF
TRBJ1-2 | - | 14 | TRBV6-1 | - | TGTGCCAGCGCCTCCCACAGGGAGAACTATGGCTACACCTTC | CASASHRENYGYTF
TRBJ2-1 | TRBD2 | 14 | TRBV10-3 | - | TGTGCCATCAGAGCTAGCGGGTTTGGGAATGAGCAGTTCTTC | CAIRASGFGNEQFF
TRBJ2-3 | - | 18 | TRBV21-1 | few | TGTGCCAGCAGCAAAGAGGAGGATAGCGGCTCCACCACAGATACGCAGTATTTT | CASSKEEDSGSTTDTQYF
TRBJ2-5 | TRBD1 | 15 | TRBV20-1 | - | TGCAGTGCTAGCCTCGGGACAGGGGCGCGTGAGACCCAGTACTTC | CSASLGTGARETQYF
TRBJ2-6 | - | 13 | TRBV20-1 | few | TGCAGTGCTGTAGTCACTGGGGCCAACGTCCTGACTTTC | CSAVVTGANVLTF
TRBJ1-5 | TRBD1 | 11 | TRBV6-1 | - | TGTGCCAGCAGGGGACAGCTCCTTCTGCATTTT | CASRGQLLLHF